The following is a T cell receptor (beta chain) sequence with its context. Its antigen is currently unknown. V dropped 4 bases and J dropped 2; count of bases not matched to a gene: 20. This CDR3 is built from 20 residues. Germline V gives CDR1 SGHNT, CDR2 YENEEA. RNA transcripts gave rise to amplified TCR beta CDR3 regions. With the HTBI primer set, the TCR CDR3 went through a first round of RT-PCR. TCRdb re-analysed the multiplex PCR reads in MiXCR, keeping a single row per CDR3 protein. The table lists approximately 600,000 distinct CDR3 sequences, roughly 20% of them singletons. This sample is part of a study of T cells in Graves' hyperthyroidism and ophthalmopathy. Study results and caveats: In the blood, most expanded thyroid clonotypes above 0.001 appeared as well.

The chain links TRBV11-3 to TRBJ2-3; 8 bases align to TRBD1. The clonotype comes from a man between 25 and 39 years old with Graves' ophthalmopathy. Sequences were obtained from blood. CDR3 nucleotide sequence: TGTGCCAGCAGCTCCCAAAGCGAGGACAGGGACCCCCTCCACACAGATACGCAGTATTTT. Its translation is CASSSQSEDRDPLHTDTQYF.